This T cell receptor (beta chain) was profiled in a study of CD4 T cell repertoires in COVID-19. Overall study context: Relabeled CFSE-low cells, IL-2-expanded for about 10 days, met spikes from other coronaviruses. Study findings and constraints: Two or all three memory subsets shared several highly expanded SARS-CoV-2-reactive clonotypes.

In regard to this clone: The antigen is unknown.

Generated by immunoSEQ multiplex PCR, the TCRdb table keeps only in-frame clones and is missing some. The sample lists about 75,000 clones, 83% occurring once. This sequence originates from a human donor who had COVID-19. The sequencing used CD4+ T cells from peripheral blood, collected after recovery from COVID-19.

Here the CDR3 reads CASSALDSSYNSPLHF. The CDR3 DNA follows: TGTGCCAGCAGCGCCCTGGACAGCTCCTATAATTCACCCCTCCACTTT. The chain carries TRBV5-6 and TRBJ1-6; TRBD1 might be the D (6 bases). Germline V gives CDR1 SGHDT, CDR2 YYEEEE. The CDR3 consists of 16 residues. Trimming stripped 4 bases from V and 0 bases from J, with 11 bases between.